This T cell receptor (beta chain) is from a study of human T cells and chemical hapten exposure. Study context: Mostly female, the patients presented with alopecia areata, totalis or universalis. The study's findings and limits: Sensitizing with DPC caused no change in TCRs above 1 in 1000 frequency.

For the library, individual cDNA molecules each received unique molecular identifiers. TCRdb reprocessed the RACE reads via MiXCR and lists one record per CDR3 protein. The repertoire holds about 51,000 distinct CDR3 sequences, with roughly a tenth as singletons. This CDR3 is built from 16 residues. With V trimmed by 4 bases and J by 4 bases, 13 bases remained unmatched. From germline, CDR1 is SGHRS and CDR2 YFSETQ. Regarding time point: pre-sensitization, week 0. The treatment: therapeutic diphenylcyclopropenone sensitization with weekly scalp DPC. RNA extraction used unfractionated whole blood as the source of total RNA. About this clonotype itself: Its antigen is still unknown.

The specimen was whole blood, collected in connection with sensitization to the hapten diphenylcyclopropenone (DPC). This sequence joins TRBV5-1 and TRBJ1-1, with 7 bases fitting TRBD1. This receptor was taken from a woman aged 40 to 49 with alopecia areata. Some clones in this sample may be carry-over from other donors' samples. CDR3 in DNA: TGCGCCAGCAGCCCTACGACAGGGCGGGAGACCACTGAAGCTTTCTTT. As protein: CASSPTTGRETTEAFF.